Shown below are 26 T cell receptor beta chains from a single sample sequenced in a study of type 1 and type 2 diabetes patients. Genomic DNA was the PCR template. Multiplex PCR with 30 forward and 13 reverse primers amplified the TCR beta CDR3. TCRdb re-analysed the multiplex PCR reads in MiXCR, keeping a single row per CDR3 protein. The sample yields fewer than 350,000 distinct CDR3 sequences, 40% to 50% seen once. The sample comprised peripheral blood mononuclear cells (PBMCs). All receptors derive from a man between 18 and 29 years old with type 2 diabetes.

This clonotype was observed a few times. This chain links TRBV14 with TRBJ1-5, with D possibly matching TRBD1 (5 bases). Deletions cut 3 bases from V and 1 base from J, with 16 bases between. Per the germline V gene, CDR1 is SGHDN and CDR2 is FVKESK. The length of the CDR3 is 17 residues. The CDR3 region has the DNA TGTGCCAGCAGCCATGGGGCACTCCACACGAGCAATCAGCCCCAGCATTTT. It specifies CASSHGALHTSNQPQHF.

The table lists this clonotype with a few counts. The chain is built from TRBV2 and TRBJ2-7; D is unclear. Between the trimmed V and J ends, which lost 7 bases and 2 bases, there was a span of 9 bases. CDR1 and CDR2 from the germline V gene are SNHLY and FYNNEI. The CDR3 runs to 12 residues. CDR3 sequence: CASNKETYEQYF. The CDR3 nucleotides read TGTGCCAGCAACAAGGAGACCTACGAGCAGTACTTC.

The chain recombines TRBV7-2 with TRBJ2-7; TRBD2 agrees at 7 bases. Unmatched junction bases numbered 13, after V lost 9 bases and J lost 2 bases. The CDR3 spans 15 residues. Germline V lookup: CDR1 SGHTA, CDR2 FQGNSA. CDR3 in amino acids: CASSPSRGIAYEQYF. The CDR3 region has the DNA TGTGCCAGTAGCCCCTCGCGGGGGATTGCCTACGAGCAGTACTTC.

The chain combines TRBV9 with TRBJ2-7; a weak D match, TRBD1 (6 bases). Germline V gene sequence: CDR1 SGDLS, CDR2 YYNGEE. The CDR3 spans 14 residues. V was cut by 5 bases and J by 0 bases, with 12 bases left in between. CDR3: CASSTHRDSYEQYF. The CDR3 coding sequence is TGTGCCAGCAGTACCCACAGGGACTCCTACGAGCAGTACTTC.

CDR3 sequence reads: CASKVGGAGNTIYF. The CDR3 coding sequence is TGTGCCAGCAAAGTCGGTGGGGCGGGAAACACCATATATTTT. The gene calls are TRBV7-2 and TRBJ1-3; the D gene is possibly TRBD1 (5 bases). Trimming removed 7 bases at V and 4 bases at J, with 14 bases between. The CDR3 spans 14 residues. Germline V gene lookup returns CDR1 SGHTA and CDR2 FQGNSA.

This clonotype was observed a few times. This chain joins TRBV10-3 and TRBJ2-3, with TRBD1 matching 8 bases. Germline-derived CDR1 and CDR2 are ENHRY and SYGVKD. Trimming cost V 7 bases and J 1 base; bases outside gene matches: 10. The CDR3 loop spans 16 amino acids. CDR3 coding DNA: TGTGCCATCACCACCGACAGGGGTACTGGCACAGATACGCAGTATTTT. Translated: CAITTDRGTGTDTQYF.

The chain is built from TRBV30 and TRBJ1-6; D uncertain. The CDR3 spans 14 residues. V was cut by 4 bases and J by 5 bases, with 12 bases left in between. CDR1 is GTSNPN and CDR2 is SVGIG in the germline V gene (reference sequence). This CDR3 is CAWKAGANNSPLHF. The CDR3 region has the DNA TGTGCCTGGAAAGCCGGAGCCAATAATTCACCCCTCCACTTT.

The chain couples TRBV6-5 to TRBJ2-7; TRBD1 agrees at 7 bases. The CDR3 sequence is 15 residues long. Germline-derived CDR1 and CDR2 are MNHEY and SVGAGI. Unmatched junction bases numbered 9, after V lost 5 bases and J lost 2 bases. CDR3 bases: TGTGCCAGCAGTGCCCCCGGGACAGCGGCCTACGAGCAGTACTTC. Protein product: CASSAPGTAAYEQYF.

The table lists this clonotype with a few counts. V is TRBV20-1 and J is TRBJ2-7; D remains unclear. The germline gives CDR1 DFQATT, CDR2 SNEGSKA (reference sequence). The V end was cut by 3 bases, the J end by 6 bases, with 15 bases between. There are 13 residues in the CDR3. The CDR3 coding sequence is TGCAGTGCTAGTAAGGGTACTGATGGCGAGCAGTACTTC. It is translated as CSASKGTDGEQYF.

This clonotype was counted a few times. The chain is built from TRBV7-2 and TRBJ2-1; 9 bases line up with TRBD2. Germline V gene sequence: CDR1 SGHTA, CDR2 FQGNSA. The CDR3 consists of 14 residues. V was clipped by 5 bases and J by 8 bases; unmatched bases: 7. CDR3 in DNA: TGTGCCAGCAGCCTAACTAGCGGGTTCGATGAGCAGTTCTTC. Translating it yields CASSLTSGFDEQFF.

The rearrangement uses TRBV2 and TRBJ1-6; D is unresolved. Per the germline V gene, CDR1 is SNHLY and CDR2 is FYNNEI. Deletions cut 6 bases from V and 1 base from J, with 10 bases between. The CDR3 contains 15 residues. In nucleotides, the CDR3 is TGTGCCAGCAGCCCTACCACTTCCTATAATTCACCCCTCCACTTT. Protein sequence: CASSPTTSYNSPLHF.

This rearrangement joins TRBV2 to TRBJ2-5; D unclear. Germline loops: CDR1 SNHLY, CDR2 FYNNEI. The ends were cut back, 6 bases at V and 7 bases at J, with 12 bases in the middle. The CDR3 runs to 12 residues. CDR3: CASSDFGGTQYF. CDR3 DNA sequence: TGTGCCAGCAGCGACTTCGGTGGGACCCAGTACTTC.

This CDR3 reads CASSYSAGVYEQYF. CDR3 nucleotides: TGTGCCAGCAGTTACTCAGCGGGAGTCTACGAGCAGTACTTC. The chain uses TRBV6-5 and TRBJ2-7; 8 nucleotides line up with TRBD2. The CDR3 is made up of 14 amino acids. Germline V lookup: CDR1 MNHEY, CDR2 SVGAGI. The ends lost 0 bases at V and 3 bases at J; junction bases unmatched: 1.

This clonotype was picked up a small number of times. This chain joins TRBV6-5 and TRBJ2-7; a possible D gene is TRBD1 (6 bases). Germline V gene data show CDR1 as MNHEY and CDR2 as SVGAGI. The CDR3 loop spans 14 amino acids. Trimming took 7 bases from V and 2 from J, leaving 15 bases between them. CDR3 residues: CASNGQKPPYEQYF. CDR3 in DNA: TGTGCCAGCAACGGACAGAAACCTCCCTACGAGCAGTACTTC.

This clonotype was seen repeatedly, ten times or more. The rearrangement uses TRBV2 and TRBJ2-1; no firm D call. There are 12 residues in the CDR3. V lost 5 bases and J lost 12, with 14 bases in between. The germline V gene has CDR1 SNHLY and CDR2 FYNNEI. The CDR3, as DNA: TGTGCCAGCAGTCCTACTAATCTTAGGCAGTTCTTC. Translating gives CASSPTNLRQFF.

This rearrangement joins TRBV12-3 or TRBV12-4 to TRBJ1-1; no clear D gene. With 5 bases removed from V and 5 bases from J, the gap between germline ends came to 15 bases. The CDR3 runs 14 residues. The CDR3 nucleotides read TGTGCCAGCAGTCCGGAGATAATTGGAACTGAAGCTTTCTTT. Translation gives CASSPEIIGTEAFF.

This clonotype occurred many times. The chain employs TRBV30 and TRBJ1-2; D not resolved. The CDR3 is 12 residues long. Germline values: CDR1 GTSNPN, CDR2 SVGIG (reference sequence). V lost 3 bases and J lost 6, with 11 bases in between. This chain's CDR3 is CAWSESGDGYTF. In DNA form, the CDR3 reads TGTGCCTGGAGCGAAAGCGGAGATGGCTACACCTTC. Looking up the rest from reference TRBV30 and TRBJ1-2 gives the full variable domain: SQTIHQWPATLVQPVGSPLSLECTVEGTSNPNLYWYRQAAGRGLQLLFYSVGIGQISSEVPQNLSASRPQDRQFILSSKKLLLSDSGFYLCAWSESGDGYTFGSGTRLTVV.

The table lists this clonotype with a few counts. A read error may be the cause here, since a much bigger clone is one base away. J is TRBJ1-1 and V is TRBV7-8; 7 bases are shared with TRBD1. The V segment lost 5 bases and the J segment 3 bases; nucleotides outside the gene matches: 6. In germline, CDR1 is SGHVS, CDR2 FQNEAQ. There are 14 residues in the CDR3. The CDR3 loop reads CASSQEQGHTEAFF. The CDR3, as DNA: TGTGCCAGCAGCCAGGAACAGGGGCACACTGAAGCTTTCTTT.

The gene calls are TRBV6-5 and TRBJ2-7, with 8 bases matching TRBD1. Trimming at V came to 6 bases and at J to 7 bases, leaving 8 bases not matched to a gene. Germline values: CDR1 MNHEY, CDR2 SVGAGI. This CDR3 has 13 residues. The CDR3 loop is CASRTGQGREQYF. CDR3 DNA: TGTGCCAGCAGAACCGGACAGGGTCGGGAGCAGTACTTC.

The J gene is TRBJ1-4, the V gene TRBV20-1; D is unclear. The length of the CDR3 is 16 residues. CDR1 and CDR2 from the germline V gene are DFQATT and SNEGSKA (reference sequence). Trimming took off 0 bases at V and 1 base at J, with 12 bases between the two ends. The CDR3 loop is CSAREGGVGTNEKLFF. The CDR3 nucleotides read TGCAGTGCTAGAGAGGGCGGGGTGGGAACTAATGAAAAACTGTTTTTT.

This clonotype was seen more than once but under ten times. This chain joins TRBV29-1 and TRBJ2-1; D remains unclear. This CDR3 is 8 amino acids long. V dropped 3 bases and J dropped 9 bases, with 0 bases sitting between them. The germline CDR1 and CDR2 sequences are SQVTM and ANQGSEA. The CDR3 region has the DNA TGCAGCGTTGATGAGCAGTTCTTC. Amino acid sequence: CSVDEQFF.

V is TRBV2 and J is TRBJ2-2, with D maybe TRBD2 (5 bases). The CDR3 is 15 residues long. Germline V gene lookup returns CDR1 SNHLY and CDR2 FYNNEI. Trimming stripped 4 bases from V and 6 bases from J, with 15 bases between. Written as DNA, the CDR3 is TGTGCCAGCAGTGGGTCGGGGTTCGGTCCCGGGGAGCTGTTTTTT. Its translation is CASSGSGFGPGELFF. The full variable domain, rest sourced from reference TRBV2 and TRBJ2-2, is EPEVTQTPSHQVTQMGQEVILRCVPISNHLYFYWYRQILGQKVEFLVSFYNNEISEKSEIFDDQFSVERPDGSNFTLKIRSTKLEDSAMYFCASSGSGFGPGELFFGEGSRLTVL.

This chain links TRBV30 with TRBJ1-1, with 8 bases identical to TRBD1. This CDR3 is built from 13 residues. The germline V gene encodes CDR1 GTSNPN and CDR2 SVGIG (reference sequence). The J segment lost 3 bases and the V segment lost 2 bases, leaving 2 bases of the junction unmatched. This CDR3 is CAWSLDRDTEAFF. The CDR3, as DNA: TGTGCCTGGAGTCTGGACAGGGACACTGAAGCTTTCTTT.

This chain links TRBV7-2 with TRBJ1-2; D is unresolved. Germline lookup yields CDR1 SGHTA and CDR2 FQGNSA. Between the trimmed V and J ends, which lost 6 bases and 3 bases, there was a span of 8 bases. There are 12 residues in the CDR3. As DNA, the CDR3 is TGTGCCAGCAGTACCTTCGACTATGGCTACACCTTC. Translating it yields CASSTFDYGYTF.

The chain recombines TRBV7-9 with TRBJ2-5; D remains ambiguous. Trimming removed 3 bases at V and 5 bases at J, with 7 bases between. The CDR3 contains 12 residues. The germline V gene encodes CDR1 SEHNR and CDR2 FQNEAQ (reference sequence). The CDR3 region is CASSFFPETQYF. The CDR3 nucleotides are TGTGCCAGCAGCTTTTTCCCTGAGACCCAGTACTTC.

The V and J genes are TRBV10-1 and TRBJ1-1; D gene uncertain. Germline V gives CDR1 WNHNN, CDR2 SYGVQD (reference sequence). The ends were cut back, 6 bases at V and 0 bases at J, with 14 bases in the middle. The CDR3 is 15 residues long. The CDR3 DNA follows: TGCGCCAGCAGCTTGGTGTCCACGCTGAACACTGAAGCTTTCTTT. Translating gives CASSLVSTLNTEAFF.